The 28 T cell receptor beta chains in this list originate from one sample, sequenced in a study of cytomegalovirus exposure and HLA in healthy donors. PCR amplification relied on 60 Vbeta primers (plus 13 Jbeta primers). Assay: immunoSEQ multiplex PCR; the TCRdb copy retains only in-frame clones and omits some. This sample yields approximately 140,000 clones, of which roughly 78% are seen a single time; just under 6.5% belongs to the top ten. Sample: PBMCs. These receptors were obtained from a man aged 45-65 years in good health and CMV-seropositive.

V and J are TRBV9 and TRBJ2-1, with D maybe TRBD2 (5 bases). The CDR3 has 15 amino acids. From germline, CDR1 is SGDLS and CDR2 YYNGEE. The ends were cut back, 2 bases at V and 7 bases at J, with 16 bases in the middle. For the CDR3, the DNA is TGTGCCAGCAGCGTTGTGAGCGCGGCGGGTAATGAGCAGTTCTTC. It specifies CASSVVSAAGNEQFF.

This clone came up once. The chain couples TRBV19 to TRBJ2-5; D possibly corresponds to TRBD1 (6 bases). The germline V gene has CDR1 LNHDA and CDR2 SQIVND (reference sequence). V lost 6 bases, J lost 3 bases, and 11 bases lay in between. The CDR3 runs to 13 residues. The CDR3: CASRWTDEETQYF. The CDR3 DNA reads TGTGCCAGTAGATGGACAGATGAAGAGACCCAGTACTTC.

This chain joins TRBV7-9 and TRBJ2-7, with D possibly being TRBD2 (5 bases). The CDR3 contains 16 residues. Germline V gene lookup returns CDR1 SEHNR and CDR2 FQNEAQ (reference sequence). V was cut by 0 bases and J by 0 bases, with 12 bases left in between. CDR3 amino acids: CASSLAVRTSSYEQYF. CDR3 nucleotides: TGTGCCAGCAGCTTAGCTGTGAGGACTTCCTCCTACGAGCAGTACTTC. Full variable domain (rest looked up from reference TRBV7-9 and TRBJ2-7): DTGVSQNPRHKITKRGQNVTFRCDPISEHNRLYWYRQTLGQGPEFLTYFQNEAQLEKSRLLSDRFSAERPKGSFSTLEIQRTEQGDSAMYLCASSLAVRTSSYEQYFGPGTRLTVT.

This clone showed up just once. The CDR3 end shows no conserved phenylalanine or tryptophan, and so a read error is likely. The V and J genes are TRBV10-3 and TRBJ2-7; a weak D match, TRBD1 (6 bases). From germline, CDR1 is ENHRY and CDR2 SYGVKD. The ends were cut back, 3 bases at V and 3 bases at J, with 6 bases in the middle. The CDR3 spans 12 residues. The DNA for the CDR3 is TGTGCCATCAGTGACAGGGGCTACGAGCAGTACCTC. Translation gives CAISDRGYEQYL.

This chain links TRBV4-1 with TRBJ1-1; 7 nucleotides agree with TRBD1. Trimming at V came to 5 bases and at J to 4 bases, leaving 4 bases not matched to a gene. The CDR3 consists of 13 residues. Germline CDR1 reads MGHRA; CDR2 reads YSYEKL. As DNA, the CDR3 is TGCGCCAGCAGCGATCGACAGGGCACTGAAGCTTTCTTT. It is translated as CASSDRQGTEAFF.

This rearrangement joins TRBV6-1 to TRBJ2-6; no reliable D call. CDR1 is MNHNS, CDR2 SASEGT, per germline. V was cut by 5 bases and J by 12 bases, with 14 bases left in between. This CDR3 has 13 residues. CDR3 sequence: CASSSPGSVVLTF. CDR3 nucleotide sequence: TGTGCCAGCAGTTCTCCAGGCAGTGTCGTCCTGACTTTC.

This rearrangement joins TRBV5-1 to TRBJ1-4, with D possibly being TRBD1 (5 bases). This CDR3 contains 14 residues. Trimming took off 2 bases at V and 7 bases at J, with 12 bases between the two ends. Germline loops: CDR1 SGHRS, CDR2 YFSETQ. This CDR3 is CASSFQGATEKLFF. The CDR3 nucleotides read TGCGCCAGCAGCTTCCAAGGGGCTACTGAAAAACTGTTTTTT.

This clone was seen only a few times. The chain has TRBV7-6 and TRBJ2-7; TRBD2 agrees at 13 bases. CDR1 and CDR2 from the germline V gene are SGHVS and FNYEAQ. This CDR3 has 14 residues. The V and J ends lost 5 bases and 7 bases, in that order; junction bases with no gene match: 5. In DNA, the CDR3 is TGTGCCAGCAGCCCGCGACTAGCGGGAGGAGAGCAGTACTTC. Its translation: CASSPRLAGGEQYF.

V usage is TRBV6-1 and J usage is TRBJ1-1; 8 bases agree with TRBD1. Germline V CDR1 and CDR2: MNHNS, SASEGT. The junction had 5 bases not matched to a gene; V was cut back by 6 bases and J by 5 bases. The CDR3 loop spans 13 amino acids. CDR3 sequence: CASSYTGGTEAFF. The CDR3 DNA is TGTGCCAGCAGCTACACAGGGGGAACTGAAGCTTTCTTT.

V gene TRBV29-1 combines with J gene TRBJ2-3, with 7 bases identical to TRBD1. The CDR3 is made up of 14 amino acids. Per germline, CDR1 SQVTM and CDR2 ANQGSEA. Trimming at V came to 6 bases and at J to 0 bases, leaving 6 bases not matched to a gene. The CDR3 region has the DNA TGCAGCGTCGCTACAGGGGTTAGCACAGATACGCAGTATTTT. Translating gives CSVATGVSTDTQYF.

V gene TRBV2 combines with J gene TRBJ2-2; 11 nucleotides match TRBD2. The CDR3 is made up of 16 amino acids. Per the germline V gene, CDR1 is SNHLY and CDR2 is FYNNEI. The V gene end was trimmed by 5 bases and the J gene end by 4 bases; junction bases not matched to a gene: 6. CDR3 region: CASSQLAGVGTGELFF. DNA for the CDR3: TGTGCCAGCAGTCAACTAGCGGGAGTAGGCACCGGGGAGCTGTTTTTT.

This rearrangement joins TRBV27 to TRBJ2-7; 7 bases are a match to TRBD2. The trim removed 4 bases at V and 2 bases at J, leaving 5 bases unmatched. Germline values: CDR1 MNHEY, CDR2 SMNVEV (reference sequence). This CDR3 is built from 14 residues. The CDR3 nucleotides are TGTGCCAGCAGTTGGGGGGGAGGCACCTACGAGCAGTACTTC. It yields the protein CASSWGGGTYEQYF.

The chain combines TRBV29-1 with TRBJ1-1; D is ambiguous. Germline assignment: CDR1 SQVTM and CDR2 ANQGSEA. This CDR3 is built from 12 residues. Trimming shortened V by 7 bases and J by 0 bases, and 9 bases separated the two germline ends. The CDR3 reads CSGYTLNTEAFF. The CDR3 nucleotides are TGCAGCGGTTACACACTGAACACTGAAGCTTTCTTT. The full variable domain, with the rest looked up from reference TRBV29-1 and TRBJ1-1, is SAVISQKPSRDICQRGTSLTIQCQVDSQVTMMFWYRQQPGQSLTLIATANQGSEATYESGFVIDKFPISRPNLTFSTLTVSNMSPEDSSIYLCSGYTLNTEAFFGQGTRLTVV.

The rearrangement links TRBV9 to TRBJ2-1, with 7 positions matching TRBD2. Trimming at V came to 6 bases and at J to 5 bases, leaving 11 bases not matched to a gene. CDR1 SGDLS and CDR2 YYNGEE come from the germline V gene. The CDR3 covers 15 residues. In DNA, the CDR3 is TGTGCCAGCACCCCAGCGGGATCCCTTCACAATGAGCAGTTCTTC. This sequence encodes CASTPAGSLHNEQFF.

V gene TRBV4-2 combines with J gene TRBJ1-5, with no clear D. The length of the CDR3 is 16 residues. CDR1 LGHNA and CDR2 YNFKEQ come from the germline V gene. Trimming pared 1 base from V and 0 bases from J, leaving 10 bases between. The CDR3 bases are TGTGCCAGCAGCCAAGGAGGATTGTATAGCAATCAGCCCCAGCATTTT. It yields the protein CASSQGGLYSNQPQHF.

This clone was seen only once. V gene TRBV19 combines with J gene TRBJ1-5, with 9 bases matching TRBD1. The CDR3 runs 15 residues. Germline loops: CDR1 LNHDA, CDR2 SQIVND (reference sequence). With V trimmed by 3 bases and J by 3 bases, 3 bases remained unmatched. The CDR3 DNA reads TGTGCCAGTAGTATCCGGGACAGGGTCAATCAGCCCCAGCATTTT. Amino acids: CASSIRDRVNQPQHF. The full variable domain, rest sourced from reference TRBV19 and TRBJ1-5, is DGGITQSPKYLFRKEGQNVTLSCEQNLNHDAMYWYRQDPGQGLRLIYYSQIVNDFQKGDIAEGYSVSREKKESFPLTVTSAQKNPTAFYLCASSIRDRVNQPQHFGDGTRLSIL.

The count of this clone is one. This sequence joins TRBV29-1 and TRBJ1-2, with D maybe TRBD1 (6 bases). The CDR3 extends over 11 amino acids. In germline, CDR1 is SQVTM, CDR2 ANQGSEA. The CDR3 spells CSLEAGEGYTF. The CDR3 DNA is TGCAGTCTGGAGGCAGGGGAGGGCTACACCTTC.

CDR3: CASSPVRTGRGYTF. Here the CDR3 DNA reads TGTGCCAGCAGTCCAGTCAGAACAGGGCGAGGCTACACCTTC. The chain joins TRBV28 to TRBJ1-2; D perhaps matches TRBD1 (6 bases). Trimming took off 5 bases at V and 8 bases at J, with 18 bases between the two ends. The CDR3 is made up of 14 amino acids. Germline CDR1 and CDR2: MDHEN and SYDVKM.

V and J are TRBV10-3 and TRBJ2-1; 10 nucleotides match TRBD1. The CDR3 spans 15 residues. The V gene's germline CDR1 is ENHRY and CDR2 SYGVKD. V lost 0 bases to trimming and J lost 8 bases; unmatched junction nucleotides: 4. The CDR3 region is CAISESGQGNDEQFF. The CDR3 nucleotides are TGTGCCATCAGTGAGTCGGGACAGGGGAACGATGAGCAGTTCTTC.

This clone was detected a few times. The chain recombines TRBV5-4 with TRBJ1-1; the D gene is possibly TRBD1 (5 bases). Trimming removed 0 bases from V and 4 bases from J, with 13 bases in between. There are 15 residues in the CDR3. Germline V gene data show CDR1 as SGHNT and CDR2 as YYREEE (reference sequence). Here the CDR3 DNA reads TGTGCCAGCAGCTTGGCGGGCGGGGGGAGCACTGAAGCTTTCTTT. Translation gives CASSLAGGGSTEAFF.

The chain has TRBV19 and TRBJ2-6; D may be TRBD2 (6 bases). V was pared by 3 bases and J by 0 bases, with 21 bases between. The CDR3 sequence is 20 residues long. Per the germline V gene, CDR1 is LNHDA and CDR2 is SQIVND (reference sequence). Here the CDR3 DNA reads TGTGCCAGTAGTATTCGGAGGGGCAGCCCCTTTTCCTCTGGGGCCAACGTCCTGACTTTC. As protein: CASSIRRGSPFSSGANVLTF.

The chain joins TRBV19 to TRBJ2-7, with 9 bases lining up with TRBD1. This CDR3 is 14 amino acids long. J was trimmed by 3 bases and V by 5 bases; bases with no gene match: 5. Per the germline V gene, CDR1 is LNHDA and CDR2 is SQIVND (reference sequence). In nucleotides, the CDR3 is TGTGCCAGTAGTCGGACAGGGGCGCTCTACGAGCAGTACTTC. Its protein is CASSRTGALYEQYF.

This rearrangement joins TRBV27 to TRBJ2-1, with TRBD2 identical over 11 bases. CDR3 length: 15 amino acids. V dropped 5 bases and J dropped 5; count of bases not matched to a gene: 5. Germline values: CDR1 MNHEY, CDR2 SMNVEV (reference sequence). The CDR3 spells CASSPGTSGNNEQFF. Here the CDR3 DNA reads TGTGCCAGCAGTCCCGGGACTAGCGGTAACAATGAGCAGTTCTTC.

J is TRBJ1-2 and V is TRBV9; D is possibly TRBD1 (6 bases). The CDR3 contains 12 residues. Trimming removed 4 bases at V and 7 bases at J, with 11 bases between. Germline CDR1 and CDR2: SGDLS and YYNGEE. CDR3 loop: CASSPTGTGYTF. The DNA of the CDR3 is TGTGCCAGCAGCCCGACAGGTACTGGCTACACCTTC.

This clone has more than one count but fewer than ten. The chain has TRBV6-8 and TRBJ2-4; 10 positions match TRBD1. Germline lookup yields CDR1 MNHGY and CDR2 SAAAGT. The V and J ends lost 8 bases and 16 bases, in that order; junction bases with no gene match: 14. The CDR3 runs 13 residues. CDR3 DNA: TGTGCCAGCCCACACCTGACGGGACAGGGGTCCTACTTC. This encodes CASPHLTGQGSYF.

The V gene is TRBV6-1, the J gene TRBJ2-7, with TRBD2 matching over 8 bases. Germline assignment: CDR1 MNHNS and CDR2 SASEGT. V lost 6 bases, J lost 7 bases, and 5 bases stayed unmatched. This CDR3 is built from 12 residues. The CDR3 spells CASRRGGGEQYF. CDR3 bases: TGTGCCAGCAGAAGGGGCGGGGGGGAGCAGTACTTC.

The rearrangement uses TRBV28 and TRBJ2-1; 7 nucleotides agree with TRBD2. This CDR3 comprises 16 residues. V lost 2 bases and J lost 7; bases outside the gene matches: 11. Germline assignment: CDR1 MDHEN and CDR2 SYDVKM. The CDR3 sequence is CASSLSGRAPWNEQFF. As DNA, the CDR3 is TGTGCCAGCAGTTTAAGTGGGAGGGCCCCGTGGAATGAGCAGTTCTTC.

This chain uses TRBV11-2 with TRBJ2-3; D is perhaps TRBD2 (5 bases). The germline gives CDR1 SGHAT, CDR2 FQNNGV. This CDR3 comprises 13 residues. V lost 6 bases and J 4 bases, leaving 11 bases between the germline ends. This CDR3 is CASSPPGADTQYF. Here the CDR3 DNA reads TGTGCCAGCAGTCCCCCCGGGGCAGATACGCAGTATTTT.